Listed below are T cell receptor beta chains from one sample, sequenced in a study of Ad26.COV2.S vaccination and SARS-CoV-2 variants. TCRdb's table, derived via immunoSEQ multiplex PCR, lists solely in-frame clones and lacks some. The table lists 320,000 or so clones, about 90% of them singletons, with 5% to 6.5% in the top ten. The source material was peripheral blood, sampled in a trial of Ad26.COV2.S vaccine versus placebo. The receptors stem from a person between 18 and 59 years old who received the Ad26.COV2.S COVID-19 vaccine or a placebo. CDR3s include the opening cysteine and the closing phenylalanine or tryptophan. D genes are given only for firm matches.

TRBV12-3/TRBV12-4 | . | CASSLAVNYGYTF
TRBV5-4 | TRBD2 | CASSFFGGAPYEQYF
TRBV5-1 | TRBD2 | CASSFLAGGNTGELFF
TRBV30 | TRBD1 | CAWSDTGGTEAFF
TRBV5-1 | . | CASSLFQGQLTDTQYF
TRBV5-4 | . | CASSLGDAPAQAFF
TRBV6-2/TRBV6-3 | . | CASSYRRTFTDTQYF
TRBV28 | TRBD1 | CASSLAPAGTGGDQPQHF
TRBV6-5 | TRBD2 | CASSYLGLAGDNEQFF
TRBV19 | . | CASSPEDTDTQYF
TRBV6-5 | TRBD2 | CASTQLAGEEGEQFF
TRBV30 | . | CAWSVGVSGANVLTF
TRBV9 | . | CASSVAMDGYYGYTF
TRBV7-9 | TRBD2 | CASSLSLAGTYQETQYF
TRBV18 | . | CASSPQASSSGANVLTF
TRBV19 | . | CASSNYGEQYF
TRBV7-2 | . | CASSSPGLGYEQYF
TRBV4-3 | . | CASSPLIQGGTYEQYF
TRBV6-6 | . | CASSYNQPATNEKLFF
TRBV19 | TRBD1 | CASTRDRGRAPLHF
TRBV7-9 | TRBD1 | CASSFQGADGYTF
TRBV10-1 | . | CASSESFDGLYGYTF
TRBV6-4 | . | CASSDGLPGPKGYTF
TRBV12-5 | . | CASVAGNQPQHF
TRBV25-1 | TRBD1 | CASSEFGGTGEAFF
TRBV5-6 | . | CASSSGALNEKLFF
TRBV25-1 | TRBD1 | CASSEEGAVATNEKLFF
TRBV5-4 | TRBD2 | CASSRTSASSYNEQFF
TRBV11-3 | . | CASSQTGTVNTEAFF
TRBV5-1 | TRBD1 | CASSLAYQGVPGGYTF
TRBV10-1 | TRBD1 | CASSRGQGKDEQYF
TRBV27 | TRBD2 | CATAPGLAGGKQYF
TRBV2 | TRBD1 | CASSDPRDRGPGVNTEAFF
TRBV4-1 | . | CASSQVWGPMDTEAFF
TRBV7-3 | . | CASSVYSTDTQYF
TRBV6-5 | TRBD1 | CASSTTGGRNQPQHF
TRBV6-4 | . | CASSDGRGYGYTF
TRBV2 | . | CASSNGPEQYF
TRBV7-3 | . | CASSLTPPNTEAFF
TRBV6-2/TRBV6-3 | TRBD2 | CASSYTGLAGTGELFF
TRBV5-4 | . | CASSPKSRGNTGELFF
TRBV3-1/TRBV3-2 | . | CASSQGSSYNSPLHF
TRBV5-1 | . | CASSGAGSSFGTDTQYF
TRBV9 | . | CASSPLGEAFF
TRBV27 | TRBD2 | CATLGAGTSVYNEQFF
TRBV20-1 | . | CSASDDYTLIDEQFF
TRBV7-9 | TRBD1 | CASSSQGIATNEKLFF